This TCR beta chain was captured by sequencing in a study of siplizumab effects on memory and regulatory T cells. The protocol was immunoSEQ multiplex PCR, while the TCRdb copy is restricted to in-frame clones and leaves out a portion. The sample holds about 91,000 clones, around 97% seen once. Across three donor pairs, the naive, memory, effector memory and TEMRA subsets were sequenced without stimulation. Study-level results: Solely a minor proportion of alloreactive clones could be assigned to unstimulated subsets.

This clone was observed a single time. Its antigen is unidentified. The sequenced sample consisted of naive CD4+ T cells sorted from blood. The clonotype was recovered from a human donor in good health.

The CDR3 coding sequence is TGTGCCAGCAGCTTAGTTGTGCGCAACGAGCAGTACTTC. The encoded protein is CASSLVVRNEQYF. This chain joins TRBV7-2 and TRBJ2-7; the D is unclear. CDR3 length: 13 amino acids. The V end was cut by 1 base, the J end by 5 bases, with 9 bases between. Germline CDR1 reads SGHTA; CDR2 reads FQGNSA.